Reported below is one T cell receptor (beta chain). As processed by the authors: Nucleated cell number was recorded as an estimate derived from reference gene primer amplification. TCRdb's table, derived via immunoSEQ multiplex PCR, lists solely in-frame clones and lacks some. The V and J calls and clone size are taken from that table; D and trimming were inferred from the DNA. In the table there are over 200,000 clones, roughly 86% of which are singletons. This sample is drawn from a study of blood T cell repertoires in COVID-19. Study overall: Samples came from the United States, Italy and Spain, spanning acute and convalescent COVID-19. The analysed material was cDNA or gDNA that came from T cells, B-cell-depleted T cells, or PBMCs.

The CDR3 extends over 15 amino acids. V lost 3 bases and J lost 4; bases outside the gene matches: 4. The germline gives CDR1 KGHSH, CDR2 LQKENI. Sequenced input: peripheral blood. The chain uses TRBV18 and TRBJ2-2, with 8 positions matching TRBD1. The clonotype comes from a woman aged 45-65 years with acute or convalescent COVID-19. The CDR3 reads CASSPQGARTGELFF. In nucleotides, the CDR3 is TGTGCCAGCTCACCGCAGGGGGCTCGCACCGGGGAGCTGTTTTTT.